Sequencing of this T cell receptor beta chain was carried out in a study of T cells in Graves' hyperthyroidism and ophthalmopathy (dated 2019 in TCRdb). For context, the study as a whole: Peripheral blood was collected at initial diagnosis, before any treatment. To identify distinguishing TCR V-J signatures, a discovery cohort of around 100 patients was used, comprising 43 with Graves' ophthalmopathy and around 57 with stable Graves' hyperthyroidism. An independent validation cohort of under 20 hyperthyroidism patients and approximately 15 patients who later progressed to ophthalmopathy tested prospective prediction of ophthalmopathy. The 85 to 100 discovery patients were randomly split 7:3 into training and test sets. Thyroid tissue and blood T-cell repertoires from six or seven Graves' hyperthyroidism patients were also compared in the study. Once sampling was done, hyperthyroidism patients were given methimazole at a starting dose of 30 mg daily, whereas ophthalmopathy patients were given high-dose intravenous methylprednisolone. The paper reports TCR Vbeta CDR3 sequencing of 140 or so peripheral blood samples: 43 ophthalmopathy, 70 to 85 hyperthyroidism and approximately 17 progressor patients.

What the work shows at the level of the full study, not this receptor alone: A 13 V-J signature model separated ophthalmopathy from stable hyperthyroidism, with nearly 90% sensitivity and about 81% specificity in cross-validation and 80%/75% in testing. In validation, the model predicted progression to ophthalmopathy with roughly 66% sensitivity and approximately 78% specificity, a median of about 6 months before onset. Sample size was not statistically predetermined, and blinding of investigators to group allocation was not performed. Most expanded thyroid clonotypes (frequency above 0.001) were also found in blood, which suggests that blood repertoires may mirror thyroid immune responses.

A patient counted as having stable Graves' hyperthyroidism if no progression to ophthalmopathy occurred over 18 months of follow-up. Hyperthyroidism patients were aged 18 to 65 years and newly diagnosed, with disease duration of less than 2 months. The study excluded patients with uncontrolled infections, other autoimmune diseases, pregnancy or lactation. Diagnoses were established on the basis of clinical symptoms, serum thyroxine and TRAb, thyroid ultrasound, and orbital computed tomography. PBMCs were isolated from roughly 10 ml of fresh peripheral blood by Ficoll-Paque density gradient centrifugation. Trizol reagent was used to extract total RNA, and RNA quality was then checked on an Agilent 2100 Bioanalyzer. V is reduced by 3 bases and J by 2 bases, leaving a spacing of 13 bases between them. The CDR3 starts with the cysteine, ends with the phenylalanine, and has 16 residues. Only CDR3 DNA remains: 48 bases, in frame from the first base. Per the germline V gene, KGHDR is the CDR1 and SFDVKD is the CDR2.

TCR beta CDR3 regions were amplified from RNA transcripts. A first-round RT-PCR of the TCR CDR3 used the HTBI primer set with the Qiagen OneStep RT-PCR kit. A second multiplex PCR round built the libraries, followed by size selection and purification. The libraries were sequenced on an Illumina HiSeq2000 using paired-end 100 bp reads. Processing in the source paper ran as follows. SOAPnuke was used to process the raw data, throwing out any read that contained adapters or uncalled bases, had a mean Phred below 15, or lacked an exact constant-primer or identifier match. COPE v1.2.5 was used to merge the high-quality paired reads, and each unique nucleotide sequence was defined as a clonotype. MiTCR v1.1 was used to align the clonotypes against IMGT TRBV, TRBD and TRBJ reference segments. The analysis was restricted to V-J combinations with a frequency above 0.0001, which together covered 99.2% of the repertoires. The TCS score was defined as F50 (clonal expansion) divided by E x V (chaos), with BLOSUM62-based TCRdist calculated between CDR3 peptides within each V-J. Welch's t-statistics and random forest reduced approximately 520 V-J features to fewer than 15, which were used in a naive Bayes classifier (R e1071). In TCRdb, the public reads were trimmed at Q25 with fastp and aligned with MiXCR, with productive beta chains retained. Rows with one shared CDR3 protein collapse into an entry with the most common genes and DNA. These V and J calls derive from TCRdb rather than the authors' analysis. The sample table shows around 500,000 distinct CDR3 sequences, and around an eighth are seen once. Together, the top ten hold around a sixth of the sample.

This clonotype was seen ten or more times. The specificity of this receptor is unknown. The input lacks base qualities; no much larger clone sits a single base away. This sequence was found in a woman aged 18-29 years with Graves' hyperthyroidism. The rearranged chain carries TRBV24-1 and TRBJ1-5; the D gene is perhaps TRBD1, on 6 matching bases. Sequencing was done on a sample of blood. CDR3 sequence: CATSDHGGGGNQPQHF. The sequenced DNA is TGTGCCACCAGTGATCACGGAGGGGGGGGCAATCAGCCCCAGCATTTT.